The rows below give T cell receptor beta chains drawn from one sample of a study of blood T cells in healthy people across ages. TCRdb re-derived calls from the 5' RACE reads in MiXCR, one entry per CDR3 protein. The sample includes about 780,000 distinct CDR3 sequences, around 68% of them seen just once. The sequenced material came from blood. These receptors were collected from a man aged 25 to 40 in good health. The CDR3 runs from the conserved cysteine through the conserved F or W. D genes are given only for firm matches. Rows may omit the clone size; those that give it use once, few, many or a size class.

>few|TRBJ2-4|.|TRBV5-8
CASSLQRELGEQYF
TGTGCCAGCAGCTTACAACGGGAGCTGGGGGAGCAGTACTTC
>few|TRBJ2-5|.|TRBV9
CASSADQGGETQYF
TGTGCCAGCAGCGCCGATCAGGGTGGCGAGACCCAGTACTTC
>.|TRBJ2-5|.|TRBV20-1
CSARPEETQYF
TGCAGTGCTAGACCCGAAGAGACCCAGTACTTC
>many|TRBJ2-3|.|TRBV5-6
CASSLEGGGTQYF
TGTGCCAGCAGTTTGGAGGGTGGTGGTACGCAGTATTTT
>once|TRBJ2-5|.|TRBV30
CAWSVLGKETQYF
TGTGCCTGGAGTGTCCTAGGCAAAGAGACCCAGTACTTC
>.|TRBJ2-7|TRBD1|TRBV5-1
CASSSTGGSYNEQYF
TGCGCCAGCAGCTCGACAGGGGGATCCTACAATGAGCAGTACTTC
>.|TRBJ2-7|TRBD1|TRBV5-6
CASSYPGGTDSYEQYF
TGTGCCAGCAGCTACCCAGGGGGAACCGACTCCTACGAGCAGTACTTC
>.|TRBJ2-7|.|TRBV15
CATSRDKGYEQYF
TGTGCCACCAGCAGAGATAAGGGCTACGAGCAGTACTTC
>.|TRBJ2-5|.|TRBV28
CASSSGMRKTQYF
TGTGCCAGCAGTAGTGGGATGAGGAAGACCCAGTACTTC
>.|TRBJ2-1|.|TRBV20-1
CSTREGSYNEQFF
TGCAGTACTAGAGAAGGGAGTTACAATGAGCAGTTCTTC
>.|TRBJ1-6|.|TRBV9
CASSVARTARNSPLHF
TGTGCCAGCAGCGTAGCCCGGACTGCAAGGAATTCACCCCTCCACTTT
>.|TRBJ2-7|.|TRBV28
CASTTEGYEQYF
TGTGCCAGCACAACCGAGGGATACGAGCAGTACTTC
>few|TRBJ2-3|TRBD2|TRBV4-2
CASSQVSGGTYRTDTQYF
TGTGCCAGCAGCCAAGTCAGCGGGGGGACCTACCGCACAGATACGCAGTATTTT
>.|TRBJ1-2|.|TRBV15
CATSRAFGGDGYTF
TGTGCCACCAGCAGAGCTTTCGGGGGCGATGGCTACACCTTC
>once|TRBJ2-7|TRBD1|TRBV9
CASSVGTGVSYEQYF
TGTGCCAGCAGCGTAGGGACAGGGGTTAGCTACGAGCAGTACTTC
>few|TRBJ1-5|.|TRBV3-1
CASSQEGGEHQPQHF
TGTGCCAGCAGCCAAGAAGGAGGCGAGCATCAGCCCCAGCATTTT
>.|TRBJ2-1|.|TRBV10-3
CAISERGGATDEQFF
TGTGCCATCAGTGAAAGAGGTGGCGCTACGGATGAGCAGTTCTTC
>.|TRBJ2-1|.|TRBV18
CASSEAGPTNNEQFF
TGTGCCAGCTCAGAAGCGGGTCCCACTAACAATGAGCAGTTCTTC
>many|TRBJ1-4|TRBD1|TRBV3-1
CASSQEQGGREKLFF
TGTGCCAGCAGCCAAGAACAGGGGGGAAGGGAAAAACTGTTTTTT
>few|TRBJ2-7|.|TRBV20-1
CSAFSGRAYEQYF
TGCAGTGCATTCTCAGGCAGGGCCTACGAGCAGTACTTC
>.|TRBJ2-7|TRBD1|TRBV6-2/TRBV6-3
CASSYGGQDFSYEQYF
TGTGCCAGCAGTTACGGGGGACAGGATTTCTCCTACGAGCAGTACTTC
>few|TRBJ2-1|TRBD2|TRBV18
CASSQGAGAYNEQFF
TGTGCCAGCTCGCAAGGAGCGGGGGCCTACAATGAGCAGTTCTTC
>.|TRBJ2-5|.|TRBV25-1
CASSESYFQETQYF
TGTGCCAGCAGTGAATCCTACTTCCAAGAGACCCAGTACTTC
>.|TRBJ2-7|.|TRBV7-9
CASSLGTAYYEQYF
TGTGCCAGCAGCTTAGGTACGGCATACTACGAGCAGTACTTC
>.|TRBJ2-6|TRBD1|TRBV4-3
CASSQEAYPGTVVSGANVLTF
TGCGCCAGCAGCCAAGAGGCCTATCCGGGGACAGTAGTCTCTGGGGCCAACGTCCTGACTTTC
>many|TRBJ2-6|.|TRBV29-1
CSVGQTGANVLTF
TGCAGCGTTGGGCAGACTGGGGCCAACGTCCTGACTTTC
>.|TRBJ1-1|.|TRBV6-2/TRBV6-3
CASSYSSDPTPGDTEAFF
TGTGCCAGCAGTTACTCCTCCGACCCAACTCCCGGGGACACTGAAGCTTTCTTT
>.|TRBJ2-6|.|TRBV7-2
CASSPPVSGANVLTF
TGTGCCAGCAGCCCACCGGTCTCTGGGGCCAACGTCCTGACTTTC
>.|TRBJ2-1|.|TRBV9
CASSRGKGWDSYNEQFF
TGTGCCAGCAGCAGAGGGAAGGGGTGGGACTCCTACAATGAGCAGTTCTTC
>.|TRBJ2-5|.|TRBV12-3/TRBV12-4
CASLGARGSQETQYF
TGTGCCAGCCTTGGCGCAAGAGGTAGCCAAGAGACCCAGTACTTC
>few|TRBJ1-1|TRBD1|TRBV7-9
CASSSIQGEAFF
TGTGCCAGCAGCTCGATACAGGGGGAAGCTTTCTTT
>.|TRBJ1-4|.|TRBV5-1
CASTAGDPDEKLFF
TGCGCCAGCACTGCCGGGGATCCTGATGAAAAACTGTTTTTT
>.|TRBJ2-7|.|TRBV20-1
CSARDSPGLFSYEQYF
TGCAGTGCTAGAGATTCCCCGGGACTTTTCTCCTACGAGCAGTACTTC
>.|TRBJ1-2|.|TRBV21-1
CARPQDRGRRNYGYTF
TGTGCCAGGCCTCAGGACAGGGGGCGCCGTAACTATGGCTACACCTTC
>few|TRBJ2-4|.|TRBV27
CASSLSERGNIQYF
TGTGCCAGCAGTTTATCCGAGAGGGGAAACATTCAGTACTTC